The T cell receptor (beta chain) described here comes from a study of blood T cell repertoires in COVID-19. Turning to the study itself: Acute and convalescent COVID-19 samples came from the United States, Italy and Spain.

Using immunoSEQ multiplex PCR, the repertoire was profiled, and TCRdb retains in-frame clones only, with some absent. In the table there are 200,000 to 300,000 clones, around four fifths of which are singletons. The receptor's source is an older woman with active or convalescent COVID-19. The specimen was peripheral blood.

The CDR3 loop is CASSAGGQETQYF. In nucleotides, the CDR3 is TGTGCCAGCTCAGCGGGGGGACAAGAGACCCAGTACTTC. The chain combines TRBV25-1 with TRBJ2-5; TRBD2 matches 9 bases. Germline loops: CDR1 MGHDK, CDR2 SYGVNS. This CDR3 spans 13 amino acids. Trimming at V came to 8 bases and at J to 2 bases, leaving 3 bases not matched to a gene.